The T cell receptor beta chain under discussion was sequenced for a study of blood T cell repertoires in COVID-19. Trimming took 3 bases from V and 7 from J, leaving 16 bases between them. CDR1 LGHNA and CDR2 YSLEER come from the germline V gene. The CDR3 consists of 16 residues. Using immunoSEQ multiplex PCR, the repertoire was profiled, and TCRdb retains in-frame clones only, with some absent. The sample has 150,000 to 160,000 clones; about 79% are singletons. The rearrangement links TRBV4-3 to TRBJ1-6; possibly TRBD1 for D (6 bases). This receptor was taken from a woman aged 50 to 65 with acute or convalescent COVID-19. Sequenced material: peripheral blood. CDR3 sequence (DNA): TGCGCCAGCAGCCAGGGGTCAGGGACACAAAATTCACCCCTCCACTTT. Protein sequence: CASSQGSGTQNSPLHF.